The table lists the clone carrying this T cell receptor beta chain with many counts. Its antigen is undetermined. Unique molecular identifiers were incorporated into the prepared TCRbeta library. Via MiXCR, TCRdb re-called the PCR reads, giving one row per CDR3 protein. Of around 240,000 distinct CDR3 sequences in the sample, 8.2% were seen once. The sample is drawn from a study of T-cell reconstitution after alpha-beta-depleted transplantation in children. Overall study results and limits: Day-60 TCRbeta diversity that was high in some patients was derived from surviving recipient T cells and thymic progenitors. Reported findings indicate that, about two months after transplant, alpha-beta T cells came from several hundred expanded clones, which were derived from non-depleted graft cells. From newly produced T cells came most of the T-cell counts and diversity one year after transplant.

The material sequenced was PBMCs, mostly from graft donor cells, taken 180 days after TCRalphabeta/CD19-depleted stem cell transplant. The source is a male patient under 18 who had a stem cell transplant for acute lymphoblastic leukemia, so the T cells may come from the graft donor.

The CDR3 loop is CASSLVIGAAWEQYF. The CDR3 nucleotides read TGTGCCAGCAGCTTAGTGATTGGAGCGGCTTGGGAGCAGTACTTC. This rearrangement joins TRBV7-9 to TRBJ2-7; a possible D gene is TRBD2 (5 bases). Per the germline V gene, CDR1 is SEHNR and CDR2 is FQNEAQ (reference sequence). V shed 1 base and J shed 7 bases, with 17 bases lying between them. The CDR3 spans 15 residues.